These 22 T cell receptor beta chains came from one sample sequenced in a study of cytomegalovirus exposure and HLA in healthy donors. Primers: 60 Vbeta forward and 13 Jbeta reverse. TCRdb's table, derived via immunoSEQ multiplex PCR, lists solely in-frame clones and lacks some. The sample includes some 180,000 clones, 70% to 80% of them seen just once. Specimen: PBMCs. The receptors stem from a man aged 25-45 years in good health and CMV-seronegative.

The chain is built from TRBV4-1 and TRBJ2-7, with a tentative D call TRBD2 (5 bases). Trimming stripped 3 bases from V and 5 bases from J, with 11 bases between. This CDR3 contains 13 residues. The V gene's germline CDR1 is MGHRA and CDR2 YSYEKL. The CDR3 DNA sequence: TGCGCCAGCAGCCAGGTCGGGATTAACGAGCAGTACTTC. Its translation is CASSQVGINEQYF.

This clone has a single count. The chain links TRBV19 to TRBJ2-7; the D is unclear. This CDR3 has 13 amino acids. Germline CDR1 reads LNHDA; CDR2 reads SQIVND (reference sequence). The ends were cut back, 3 bases at V and 5 bases at J, with 11 bases in the middle. CDR3 residues: CASSIYPSHEQYF. As DNA, the CDR3 is TGTGCCAGTAGTATCTACCCATCCCACGAGCAGTACTTC.

The CDR3 nucleotides read TGTGCCAGCACTTCCTTGGGGGACAGGAAGAACACTGAAGCTTTCTTT. Translated, it gives CASTSLGDRKNTEAFF. This chain uses TRBV28 with TRBJ1-1, with 8 bases lining up with TRBD1. J gave up 1 base and V 7 bases, and 11 bases lay outside the gene matches. The CDR3 sequence is 16 residues long. Per germline, CDR1 MDHEN and CDR2 SYDVKM.

Only a few counts were recorded for this clone. The chain combines TRBV12-5 with TRBJ2-1; D remains ambiguous. CDR3 length: 12 residues. V lost 1 base and J 5 bases, leaving 3 bases between the germline ends. The germline V gene has CDR1 LGHNT and CDR2 FRNRAP. In nucleotides, the CDR3 is TGTGCTAGTGGTTTGGGGCACAATGAGCAGTTCTTC. Translation gives CASGLGHNEQFF.

The J gene is TRBJ1-1, the V gene TRBV10-3, with 8 bases matching TRBD1. CDR3 length equals 13 residues. With V trimmed by 6 bases and J by 8 bases, 8 bases remained unmatched. Germline assignment: CDR1 ENHRY and CDR2 SYGVKD. CDR3 region: CAIRPTGVVEAFF. CDR3 coding DNA: TGTGCCATCAGACCGACAGGGGTGGTGGAAGCTTTCTTT.

DNA for the CDR3: TGTGCCAGCAGCCATCGGTTGAACACTGAAGCTTTCTTT. Encoded protein: CASSHRLNTEAFF. The chain couples TRBV14 to TRBJ1-1, with unresolved D. Germline V gives CDR1 SGHDN, CDR2 FVKESK. Deletions cut 3 bases from V and 0 bases from J, with 5 bases between. This CDR3 has 13 residues.

The CDR3 loop is CASSYRYLGQGPPPQHF. The CDR3 DNA is TGTGCCAGCAGTTATCGGTACCTGGGACAGGGCCCCCCGCCCCAGCATTTT. The chain joins TRBV28 to TRBJ1-5, with 9 bases matching TRBD1. The CDR3 consists of 17 residues. Germline CDR1 reads MDHEN; CDR2 reads SYDVKM. V trimming: 4 bases; J trimming: 9 bases; junction bases outside the gene matches: 16.

The rearrangement uses TRBV7-9 and TRBJ2-2; D ambiguous. This CDR3 has 12 amino acids. Germline CDR1 reads SEHNR; CDR2 reads FQNEAQ (reference sequence). Trimming stripped 8 bases from V and 5 bases from J, with 9 bases between. CDR3 loop: CASPPRTGELFF. CDR3 coding DNA: TGTGCCAGCCCGCCCCGGACCGGGGAGCTGTTTTTT.

V is TRBV5-1 and J is TRBJ1-1; TRBD1 matches 11 bases. CDR1 is SGHRS, CDR2 YFSETQ, per germline. The CDR3 has 16 amino acids. J was trimmed by 1 base and V by 0 bases; bases with no gene match: 2. CDR3 region: CASSLVDRGQNTEAFF. The CDR3 region has the DNA TGCGCCAGCAGCTTGGTGGACAGGGGGCAGAACACTGAAGCTTTCTTT.

The gene calls are TRBV30 and TRBJ2-1, with D tentatively TRBD2 (6 bases). V shed 4 bases and J shed 0 bases, with 16 bases lying between them. This CDR3 comprises 16 residues. Looked up from germline, CDR1 is GTSNPN and CDR2 is SVGIG (reference sequence). Written as DNA, the CDR3 is TGTGCCTGGATAGCTTCAGCGGGTAGCTCCTACAATGAGCAGTTCTTC. Translated: CAWIASAGSSYNEQFF.

This clone was detected only once. The chain couples TRBV19 to TRBJ1-2; a weak D match, TRBD1 (5 bases). The V gene's germline CDR1 is LNHDA and CDR2 SQIVND (reference sequence). Trimming shortened V by 3 bases and J by 2 bases, and 10 bases separated the two germline ends. The CDR3 has 14 residues. The CDR3 is CASSIQSGNYGYTF. DNA for the CDR3: TGTGCCAGTAGTATTCAGTCAGGGAACTATGGCTACACCTTC.

The chain links TRBV25-1 to TRBJ2-3; tentative D call: TRBD1 (6 bases). This CDR3 is built from 15 residues. Per germline, CDR1 MGHDK and CDR2 SYGVNS. Trimming shortened V by 7 bases and J by 2 bases, and 16 bases separated the two germline ends. The CDR3 region is CASTQRTADTDTQYF. CDR3 nucleotide sequence: TGTGCCAGCACCCAACGGACAGCCGACACAGATACGCAGTATTTT.

V and J are TRBV6-5 and TRBJ1-2; the match to TRBD1 covers 11 bases. CDR3 length: 14 amino acids. The V segment lost 2 bases and the J segment 10 bases; nucleotides outside the gene matches: 6. From germline, CDR1 is MNHEY and CDR2 SVGAGI. The CDR3 is CASSYLGQGAVYTF. The CDR3 region has the DNA TGTGCCAGCAGTTACCTCGGACAGGGGGCGGTCTACACCTTC.

Only one count was recorded for this clone. J is TRBJ2-1 and V is TRBV28; 7 nucleotides align to TRBD2. The CDR3 has 18 amino acids. V lost 10 bases and J lost 7; bases outside the gene matches: 25. Germline CDR1 reads MDHEN; CDR2 reads SYDVKM. CDR3 coding DNA: TGTGCCACCCAGCGGGGTGGTAGGCAAGCGGGACGGGAGAATGAGCAGTTCTTC. It specifies CATQRGGRQAGRENEQFF.

The CDR3 region has the DNA TGTGCCAGCTGCGACCAGCGGACCTACAATGAGCAGTTCTTC. This gives the protein CASCDQRTYNEQFF. The genes are TRBV7-4 and TRBJ2-1; D may be TRBD2 (5 bases). The CDR3 contains 14 residues. The V end was cut by 8 bases, the J end by 2 bases, with 13 bases between. The germline gives CDR1 SGHVT, CDR2 SQSDAQ.

About this clone itself: The sample holds other DNA sequences that translate to the same CDR3. The chain employs TRBV5-1 and TRBJ1-4, with TRBD1 matching over 10 bases. The V segment lost 3 bases and the J segment 8 bases; nucleotides outside the gene matches: 10. The CDR3 loop spans 16 amino acids. The germline V gene encodes CDR1 SGHRS and CDR2 YFSETQ. The CDR3 is CASSSTGQGEREKLFF. For the CDR3, the DNA is TGCGCCAGCAGCTCGACTGGACAGGGGGAAAGGGAAAAACTGTTTTTT.

The rearrangement links TRBV7-3 to TRBJ2-2; TRBD2 matches at 10 bases. CDR3 length equals 17 residues. The germline gives CDR1 SGHTA, CDR2 FQGTGA. Losses at the gene ends were 5 bases for V and 6 bases for J; bases not matched to a gene: 12. In nucleotides, the CDR3 is TGTGCCAGCAGCCCGCGAGGGGTGAGCGGGAGGGCCGGGGAGCTGTTTTTT. Translated, it gives CASSPRGVSGRAGELFF.

J is TRBJ2-1 and V is TRBV5-1; 7 bases align to TRBD1. The trim removed 3 bases at V and 0 bases at J, leaving 3 bases unmatched. The CDR3 sequence is 15 residues long. The germline gives CDR1 SGHRS, CDR2 YFSETQ. CDR3 sequence: CASSSSGGSYNEQFF. CDR3 nucleotides: TGCGCCAGCAGCTCTTCAGGGGGCTCCTACAATGAGCAGTTCTTC.

The rearrangement joins TRBV7-9 to TRBJ1-2; 10 bases are a match to TRBD1. Trimming took 2 bases from V and 4 from J; bases not matched to a gene: 7. Germline-derived CDR1 and CDR2 are SEHNR and FQNEAQ (reference sequence). The CDR3 covers 16 residues. The CDR3 region has the DNA TGTGCCAGCAGCTTACCCCTGGACAGGGGGTTCTATGGCTACACCTTC. Translated, it gives CASSLPLDRGFYGYTF.

This sequence joins TRBV28 and TRBJ1-4, with D perhaps TRBD1 (5 bases). Trimming shortened V by 4 bases and J by 5 bases, and 14 bases separated the two germline ends. Germline lookup yields CDR1 MDHEN and CDR2 SYDVKM. The CDR3 covers 15 residues. CDR3 amino acids: CASSYTGGVNEKLFF. Written as DNA, the CDR3 is TGTGCCAGCAGTTATACGGGGGGGGTAAATGAAAAACTGTTTTTT.

The chain has TRBV2 and TRBJ2-1, with 12 nucleotides matching TRBD2. Trimming removed 6 bases from V and 10 bases from J; junction bases left unmatched: 4. CDR1 is SNHLY and CDR2 is FYNNEI in the germline V gene. The CDR3 has 13 amino acids. This chain's CDR3 is CASRFTSGREQFF. As DNA, the CDR3 is TGTGCCAGCAGATTTACTAGCGGGAGGGAGCAGTTCTTC.

J is TRBJ2-5 and V is TRBV19, with no clear D. The CDR3 runs to 13 residues. The germline gives CDR1 LNHDA, CDR2 SQIVND (reference sequence). Trimming cost V 1 base and J 1 base, with 4 bases left between them. CDR3 in DNA: TGTGCCAGTAGTATAGTGAGCCAAGAGACCCAGTACTTC. It codes for CASSIVSQETQYF.